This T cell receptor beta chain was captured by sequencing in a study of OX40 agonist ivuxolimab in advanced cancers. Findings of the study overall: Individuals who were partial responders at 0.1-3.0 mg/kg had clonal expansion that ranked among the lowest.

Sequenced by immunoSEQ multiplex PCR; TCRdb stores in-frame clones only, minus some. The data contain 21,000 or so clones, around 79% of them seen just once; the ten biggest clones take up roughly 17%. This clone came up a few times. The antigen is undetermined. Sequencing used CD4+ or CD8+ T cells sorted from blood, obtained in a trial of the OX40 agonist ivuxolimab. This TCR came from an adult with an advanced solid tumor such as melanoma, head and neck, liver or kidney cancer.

The CDR3 region is CASRSGTEQYF. DNA for the CDR3: TGTGCCAGCAGGTCAGGGACCGAGCAGTACTTC. The rearrangement joins TRBV28 to TRBJ2-7; D may correspond to TRBD1 or TRBD2 (5 bases each). Germline CDR1 is MDHEN and CDR2 is SYDVKM. V was clipped by 6 bases and J by 6 bases, with 9 bases between them. The CDR3 totals 11 residues.